This T cell receptor beta chain was captured in a study of identifying expanded T cells in peripheral blood. Study conclusions and caveats: Two-week clone count variance significantly increased as total template count grew. Technical replicates showed about 1.1 changed clones; around 2 weeks roughly 15; four weeks 19.

During the collection period, no donor immune events like infections were recorded. About this clone: Its specificity is unknown.

Sequencing used immunoSEQ multiplex PCR; TCRdb keeps in-frame clones, though not all of them. The sample yields about 100,000 clones, roughly 87% seen once. The source of this sequence is a person between 18 and 70 years old in good health. Sequencing was performed on blood.

CDR3 nucleotide sequence: TGCAGCGTTGAAGATGACGGTATGGGGGTTCGAGAGCAGTACTTC. Translation: CSVEDDGMGVREQYF. The gene calls are TRBV29-1 and TRBJ2-7; D may match TRBD1 or TRBD2 (5 bases each). Trimming shortened V by 0 bases and J by 7 bases, and 19 bases separated the two germline ends. Germline CDR1 reads SQVTM; CDR2 reads ANQGSEA. CDR3 length: 15 amino acids.